The clone carrying this T cell receptor (beta chain) was picked up one time. The data were taken from a study of blood T cell repertoires in COVID-19. About the research overall: Collection of acute and convalescent COVID-19 samples took place in the United States, Italy and Spain.

The germline V gene encodes CDR1 KGHSH and CDR2 LQKENI. The CDR3 extends over 17 amino acids. V shed 0 bases and J shed 1 base, with 13 bases lying between them. Assay used: immunoSEQ multiplex PCR; TCRdb lists only in-frame clones, some missing. This sample has more than 250,000 clones, with around 90% found just once. The Seattle site enrolled patients during active infection and followed them longitudinally. The TCR was taken from a woman aged 50 to 60 with COVID-19, enrolled during active disease. The chain combines TRBV18 with TRBJ1-5, with D possibly matching TRBD1 (6 bases). Sequenced: peripheral blood. CDR3 nucleotides: TGTGCCAGCTCACCACCGGACAGAATAGTGAGCAATCAGCCCCAGCATTTT. Amino acids: CASSPPDRIVSNQPQHF. Combining the CDR3 with reference TRBV18 and TRBJ1-5 gives the whole variable domain NAGVMQNPRHLVRRRGQEARLRCSPMKGHSHVYWYRQLPEEGLKFMVYLQKENIIDESGMPKERFSAEFPKEGPSILRIQQVVRGDSAAYFCASSPPDRIVSNQPQHFGDGTRLSIL.